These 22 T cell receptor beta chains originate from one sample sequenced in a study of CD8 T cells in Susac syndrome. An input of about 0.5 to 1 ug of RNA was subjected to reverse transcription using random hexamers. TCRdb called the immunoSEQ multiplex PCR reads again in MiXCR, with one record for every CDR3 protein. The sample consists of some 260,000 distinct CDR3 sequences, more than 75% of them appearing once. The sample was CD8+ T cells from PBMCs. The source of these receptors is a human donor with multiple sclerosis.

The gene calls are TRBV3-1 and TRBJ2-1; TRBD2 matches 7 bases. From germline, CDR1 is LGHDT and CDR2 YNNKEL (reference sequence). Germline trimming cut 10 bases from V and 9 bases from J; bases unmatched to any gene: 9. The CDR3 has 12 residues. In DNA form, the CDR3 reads TGTGCCACACGAGGCCTAGCGGTTGAGCAGTTCTTC. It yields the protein CATRGLAVEQFF.

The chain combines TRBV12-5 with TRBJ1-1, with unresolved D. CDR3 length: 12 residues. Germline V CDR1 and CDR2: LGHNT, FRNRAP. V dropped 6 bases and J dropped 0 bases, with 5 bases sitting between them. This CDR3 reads CASGRLNTEAFF. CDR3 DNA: TGTGCTAGTGGGCGGTTGAACACTGAAGCTTTCTTT.

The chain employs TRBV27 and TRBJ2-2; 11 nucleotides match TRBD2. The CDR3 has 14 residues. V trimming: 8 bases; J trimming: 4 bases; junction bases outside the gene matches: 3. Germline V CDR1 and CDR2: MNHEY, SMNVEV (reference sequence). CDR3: CASASGRFTGELFF. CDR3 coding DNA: TGTGCCAGCGCTAGCGGGAGGTTCACCGGGGAGCTGTTTTTT.

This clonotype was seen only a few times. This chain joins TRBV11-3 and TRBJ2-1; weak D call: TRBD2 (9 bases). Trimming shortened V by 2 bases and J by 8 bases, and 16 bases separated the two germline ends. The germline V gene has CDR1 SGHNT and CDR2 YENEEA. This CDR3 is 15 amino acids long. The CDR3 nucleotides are TGTGCCAGCAGCTTAAGACAGGGGACTAGCTATGAGCAGTTCTTC. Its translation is CASSLRQGTSYEQFF.

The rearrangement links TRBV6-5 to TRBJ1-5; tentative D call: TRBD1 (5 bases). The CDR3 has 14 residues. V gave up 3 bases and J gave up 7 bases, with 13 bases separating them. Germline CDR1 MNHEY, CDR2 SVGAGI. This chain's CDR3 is CASSYMGPGQPQHF. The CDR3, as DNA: TGTGCCAGCAGTTATATGGGACCCGGGCAGCCCCAGCATTTT.

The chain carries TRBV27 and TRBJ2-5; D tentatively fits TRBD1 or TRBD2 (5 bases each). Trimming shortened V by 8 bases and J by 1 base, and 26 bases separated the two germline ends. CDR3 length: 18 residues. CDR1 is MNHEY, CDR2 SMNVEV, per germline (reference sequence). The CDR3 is CASSPLHPGTSGQETQYF. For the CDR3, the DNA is TGTGCCAGCTCACCCTTACATCCGGGGACCAGTGGCCAAGAGACCCAGTACTTC.

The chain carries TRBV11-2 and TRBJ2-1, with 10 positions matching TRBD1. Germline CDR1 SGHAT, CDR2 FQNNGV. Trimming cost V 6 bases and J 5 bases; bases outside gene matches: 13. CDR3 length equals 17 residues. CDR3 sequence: CASSLYPGQGFNNEQFF. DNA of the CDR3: TGTGCCAGCAGTTTATACCCGGGACAGGGGTTCAACAATGAGCAGTTCTTC.

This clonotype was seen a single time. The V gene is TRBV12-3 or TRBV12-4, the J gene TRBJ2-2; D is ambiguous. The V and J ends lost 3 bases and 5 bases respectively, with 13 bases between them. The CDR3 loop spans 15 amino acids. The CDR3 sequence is CASSFGPLGTGELFF. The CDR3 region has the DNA TGTGCCAGCAGTTTTGGGCCTTTAGGGACCGGGGAGCTGTTTTTT.

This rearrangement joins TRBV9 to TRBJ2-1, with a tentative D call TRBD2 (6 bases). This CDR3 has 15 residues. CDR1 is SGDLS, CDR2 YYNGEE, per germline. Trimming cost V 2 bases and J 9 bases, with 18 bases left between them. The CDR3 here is CASSVAVGGLGEQFF. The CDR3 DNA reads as TGTGCCAGCAGCGTGGCAGTCGGAGGGTTAGGTGAGCAGTTCTTC.

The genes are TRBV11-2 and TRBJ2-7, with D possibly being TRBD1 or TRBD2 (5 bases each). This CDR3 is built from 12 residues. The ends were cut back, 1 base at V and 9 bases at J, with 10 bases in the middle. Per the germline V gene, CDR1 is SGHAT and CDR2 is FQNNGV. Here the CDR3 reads CASSLGDLVQYF. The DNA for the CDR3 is TGTGCCAGCAGCTTAGGGGACCTGGTGCAGTACTTC.

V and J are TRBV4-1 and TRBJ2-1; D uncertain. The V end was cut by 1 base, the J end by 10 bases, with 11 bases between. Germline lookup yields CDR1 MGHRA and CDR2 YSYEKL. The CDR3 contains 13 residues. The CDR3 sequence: CASSQVKGSEQFF. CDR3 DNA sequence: TGCGCCAGCAGCCAAGTAAAGGGATCCGAGCAGTTCTTC.

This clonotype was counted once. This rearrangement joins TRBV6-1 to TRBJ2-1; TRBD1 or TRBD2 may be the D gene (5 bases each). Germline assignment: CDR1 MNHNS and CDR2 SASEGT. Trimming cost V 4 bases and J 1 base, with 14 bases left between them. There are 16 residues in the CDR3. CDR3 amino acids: CASSGDHQISYNEQFF. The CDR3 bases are TGTGCCAGCAGTGGGGACCATCAAATATCCTACAATGAGCAGTTCTTC.

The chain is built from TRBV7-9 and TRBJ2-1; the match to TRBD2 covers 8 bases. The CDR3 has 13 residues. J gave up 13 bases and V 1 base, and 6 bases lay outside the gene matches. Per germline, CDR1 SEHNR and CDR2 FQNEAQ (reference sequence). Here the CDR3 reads CASSLVETSGQFF. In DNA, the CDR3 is TGTGCCAGCAGCTTAGTCGAAACTAGCGGTCAGTTCTTC. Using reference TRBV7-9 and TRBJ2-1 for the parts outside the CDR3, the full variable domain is DTGVSQNPRHKITKRGQNVTFRCDPISEHNRLYWYRQTLGQGPEFLTYFQNEAQLEKSRLLSDRFSAERPKGSFSTLEIQRTEQGDSAMYLCASSLVETSGQFFGPGTRLTVL.

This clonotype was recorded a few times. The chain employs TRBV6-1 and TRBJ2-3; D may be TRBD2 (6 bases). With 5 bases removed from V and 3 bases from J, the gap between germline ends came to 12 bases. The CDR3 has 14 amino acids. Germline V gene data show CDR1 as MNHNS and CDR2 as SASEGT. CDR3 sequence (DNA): TGTGCCAGCAGTCCGGGAGTCGGTACAGATACGCAGTATTTT. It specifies CASSPGVGTDTQYF.

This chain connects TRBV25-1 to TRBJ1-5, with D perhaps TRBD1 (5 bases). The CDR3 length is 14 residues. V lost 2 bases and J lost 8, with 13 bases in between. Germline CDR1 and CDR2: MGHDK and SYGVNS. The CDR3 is CASSEGDHEEPQHF. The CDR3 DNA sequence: TGTGCCAGCAGTGAAGGGGACCACGAGGAGCCCCAGCATTTT. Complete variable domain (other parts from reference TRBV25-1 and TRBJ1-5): EADIYQTPRYLVIGTGKKITLECSQTMGHDKMYWYQQDPGMELHLIHYSYGVNSTEKGDLSSESTVSRIRTEHFPLTLESARPSHTSQYLCASSEGDHEEPQHFGDGTRLSIL.

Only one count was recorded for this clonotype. The CDR3 spells CACHSTGNTEAFF. CDR3 DNA: TGTGCCTGCCATTCTACAGGGAACACTGAAGCTTTCTTT. V usage is TRBV30 and J usage is TRBJ1-1; a weak D match, TRBD1 (5 bases). The germline gives CDR1 GTSNPN, CDR2 SVGIG (reference sequence). Trimming removed 6 bases at V and 1 base at J, with 12 bases between. The CDR3 runs to 13 residues.

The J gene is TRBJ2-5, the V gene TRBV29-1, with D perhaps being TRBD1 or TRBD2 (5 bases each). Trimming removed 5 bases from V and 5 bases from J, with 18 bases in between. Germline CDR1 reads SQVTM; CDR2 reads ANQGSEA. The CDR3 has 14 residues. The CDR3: CSVSGPSWVETQYF. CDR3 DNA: TGCAGCGTTTCGGGGCCTAGCTGGGTGGAGACCCAGTACTTC.

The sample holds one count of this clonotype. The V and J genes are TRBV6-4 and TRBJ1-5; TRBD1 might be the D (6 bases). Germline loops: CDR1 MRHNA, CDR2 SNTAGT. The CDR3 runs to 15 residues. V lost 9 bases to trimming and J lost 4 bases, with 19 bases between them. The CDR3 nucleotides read TGTGCCAGGAGTAGACAGGTCGGGTCTAATCAGCCCCAGCATTTT. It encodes CARSRQVGSNQPQHF.

CDR3 sequence reads: CASSQGDRSSGRRYEQYF. The DNA of the CDR3 is TGTGCCAGCAGCCAAGGCGACCGCTCTAGCGGGAGGCGATACGAGCAGTACTTC. The V gene is TRBV3-1, the J gene TRBJ2-7; 11 nucleotides line up with TRBD2. The CDR3 length is 18 residues. V lost 1 base and J lost 4; bases outside the gene matches: 12. Germline V gives CDR1 LGHDT, CDR2 YNNKEL (reference sequence).

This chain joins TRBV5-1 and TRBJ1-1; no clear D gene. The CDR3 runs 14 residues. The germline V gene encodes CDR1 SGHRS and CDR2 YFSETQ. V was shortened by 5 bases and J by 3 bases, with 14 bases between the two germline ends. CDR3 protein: CASRRMDWDTEAFF. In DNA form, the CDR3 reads TGCGCCAGCAGGAGAATGGACTGGGACACTGAAGCTTTCTTT.

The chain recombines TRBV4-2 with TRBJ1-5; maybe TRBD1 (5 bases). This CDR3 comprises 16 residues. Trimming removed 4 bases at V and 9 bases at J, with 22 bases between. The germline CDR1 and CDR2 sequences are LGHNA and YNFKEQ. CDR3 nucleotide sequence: TGTGCCAGCAGCCCACAAACCGGGACGGAGCATTGGCCCCAGCATTTT. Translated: CASSPQTGTEHWPQHF.

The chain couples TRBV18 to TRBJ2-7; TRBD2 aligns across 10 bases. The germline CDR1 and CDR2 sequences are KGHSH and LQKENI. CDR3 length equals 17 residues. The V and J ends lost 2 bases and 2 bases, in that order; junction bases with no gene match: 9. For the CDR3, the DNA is TGTGCCAGCTCACCAGGGGATGCTAGCGGGAGTACCTACGAGCAGTACTTC. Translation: CASSPGDASGSTYEQYF.